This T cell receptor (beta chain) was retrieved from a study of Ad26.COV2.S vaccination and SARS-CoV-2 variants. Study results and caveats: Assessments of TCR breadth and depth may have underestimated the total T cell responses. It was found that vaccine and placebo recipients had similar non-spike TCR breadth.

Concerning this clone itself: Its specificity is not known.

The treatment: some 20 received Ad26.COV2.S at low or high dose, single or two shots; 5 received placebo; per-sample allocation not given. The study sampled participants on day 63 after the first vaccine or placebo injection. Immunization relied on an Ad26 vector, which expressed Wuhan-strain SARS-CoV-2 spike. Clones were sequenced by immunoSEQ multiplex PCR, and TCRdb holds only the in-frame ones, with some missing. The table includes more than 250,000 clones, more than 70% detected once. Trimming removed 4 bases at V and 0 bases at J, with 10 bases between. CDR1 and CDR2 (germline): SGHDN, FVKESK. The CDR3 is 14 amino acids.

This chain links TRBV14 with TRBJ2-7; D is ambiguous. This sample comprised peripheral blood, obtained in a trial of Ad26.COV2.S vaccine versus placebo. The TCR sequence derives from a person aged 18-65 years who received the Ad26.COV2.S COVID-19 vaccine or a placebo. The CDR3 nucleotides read TGTGCCAGCAGCCGACCCCCACCCTCCTACGAGCAGTACTTC. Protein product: CASSRPPPSYEQYF.